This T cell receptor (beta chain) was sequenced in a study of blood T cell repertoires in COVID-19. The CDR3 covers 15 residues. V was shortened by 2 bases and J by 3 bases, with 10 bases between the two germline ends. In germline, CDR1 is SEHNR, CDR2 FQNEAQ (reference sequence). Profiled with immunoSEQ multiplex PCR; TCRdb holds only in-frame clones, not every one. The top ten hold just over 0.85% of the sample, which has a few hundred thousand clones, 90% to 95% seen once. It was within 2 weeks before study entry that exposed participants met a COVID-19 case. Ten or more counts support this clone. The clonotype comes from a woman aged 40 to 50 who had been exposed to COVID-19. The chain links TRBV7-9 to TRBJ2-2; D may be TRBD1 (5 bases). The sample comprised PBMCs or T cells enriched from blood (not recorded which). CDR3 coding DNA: TGTGCCAGCAGCTTATCTAAGGGGCACACCGGGGAGCTGTTTTTT. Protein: CASSLSKGHTGELFF.